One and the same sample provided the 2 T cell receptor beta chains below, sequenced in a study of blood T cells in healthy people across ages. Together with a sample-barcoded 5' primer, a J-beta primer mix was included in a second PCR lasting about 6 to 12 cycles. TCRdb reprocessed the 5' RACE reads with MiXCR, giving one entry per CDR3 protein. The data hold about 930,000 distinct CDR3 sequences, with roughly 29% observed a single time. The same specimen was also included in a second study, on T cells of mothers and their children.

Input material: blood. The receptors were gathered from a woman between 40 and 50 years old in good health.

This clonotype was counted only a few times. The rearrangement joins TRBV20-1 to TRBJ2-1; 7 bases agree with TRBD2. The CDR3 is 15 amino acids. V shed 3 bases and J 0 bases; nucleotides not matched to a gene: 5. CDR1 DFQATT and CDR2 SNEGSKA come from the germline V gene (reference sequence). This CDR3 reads CSASLSGGSYNEQFF. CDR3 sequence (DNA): TGCAGTGCTAGCTTGTCGGGGGGCTCCTACAATGAGCAGTTCTTC.

The CDR3 nucleotides read TGTGCCAGCAGCTTAGGGTCAGGGGGCGTGGAGACCCAGTACTTC. It codes for CASSLGSGGVETQYF. This chain links TRBV7-9 with TRBJ2-5; 8 bases map to TRBD1. CDR3 length: 15 residues. The trim removed 1 base at V and 5 bases at J, leaving 6 bases unmatched. CDR1 and CDR2 from the germline V gene are SEHNR and FQNEAQ (reference sequence).